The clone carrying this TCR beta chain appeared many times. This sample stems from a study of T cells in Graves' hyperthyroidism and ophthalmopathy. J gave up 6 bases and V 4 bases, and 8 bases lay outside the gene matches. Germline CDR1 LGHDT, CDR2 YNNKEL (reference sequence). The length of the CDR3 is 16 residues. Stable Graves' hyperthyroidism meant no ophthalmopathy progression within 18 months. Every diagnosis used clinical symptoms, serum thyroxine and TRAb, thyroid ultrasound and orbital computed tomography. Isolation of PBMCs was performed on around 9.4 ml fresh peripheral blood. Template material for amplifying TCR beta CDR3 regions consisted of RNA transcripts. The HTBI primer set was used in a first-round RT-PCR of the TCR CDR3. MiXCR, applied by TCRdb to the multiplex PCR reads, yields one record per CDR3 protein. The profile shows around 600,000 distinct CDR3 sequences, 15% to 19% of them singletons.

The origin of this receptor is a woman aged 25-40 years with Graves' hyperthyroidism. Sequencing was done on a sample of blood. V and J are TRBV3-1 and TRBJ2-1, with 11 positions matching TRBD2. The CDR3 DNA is TGTGCCAGCAGCCCGGGTGGACTAGCGGGCGTCAATGAGCAGTTCTTC. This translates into CASSPGGLAGVNEQFF.